A selection of T cell receptor beta chains follows, all from one sample in a study of cytomegalovirus exposure and HLA in healthy donors. TCRdb's copy holds only in-frame clones and misses some; the assay was immunoSEQ multiplex PCR. The data contain some 76,000 clones, more than 65% of them seen just once; the ten biggest clones take up around 10%. The sequencing sample was made of PBMCs. These receptors were taken from a male donor in good health and CMV-seropositive. Both conserved end residues are part of each CDR3. D genes are given only for firm matches. Clone size is given for some rows only: seen once, a few or many times, or a class if the clone is expanded.

j_gene: TRBJ2-3; abundance: .; v_gene: TRBV2; d_gene: .; CDR3nt: TGTGCCAGCAGTGAATCACTAAAACTGTATTTT; CDR3aa: CASSESLKLYF
j_gene: TRBJ1-5; abundance: .; v_gene: TRBV7-3; d_gene: .; CDR3nt: TGTGCCAGCAGCTTAGAGGGTCCGACAGGCCTGGGGACCCAGCATTTT; CDR3aa: CASSLEGPTGLGTQHF
j_gene: TRBJ2-3; abundance: .; v_gene: TRBV5-4; d_gene: TRBD1; CDR3nt: TGTGCCAGCAGCTGGAAAACCGGGACAGTGCCCTTGGATACGCAGTATTTT; CDR3aa: CASSWKTGTVPLDTQYF
j_gene: TRBJ2-2; abundance: .; v_gene: TRBV27; d_gene: .; CDR3nt: TGTGCCAGCAGTTTATCGTCCAGGGGTGACGCCGGGGAGCTGTTTTTT; CDR3aa: CASSLSSRGDAGELFF
j_gene: TRBJ2-2; abundance: once; v_gene: TRBV29-1; d_gene: .; CDR3nt: TGCAGCGTTGGGTCCGGGGGCACCGGGGAGCTGTTTTTT; CDR3aa: CSVGSGGTGELFF
j_gene: TRBJ2-7; abundance: .; v_gene: TRBV5-1; d_gene: TRBD2; CDR3nt: TGCGCCAGCAGAGGACTAGCGGGTAACACCTACGAGCAGTACTTC; CDR3aa: CASRGLAGNTYEQYF
j_gene: TRBJ2-1; abundance: .; v_gene: TRBV4-3; d_gene: TRBD1; CDR3nt: TGCGCCAGCAGCCAAGATTGGGACAGAGTCTCCTACAATGAGCAGTTCTTC; CDR3aa: CASSQDWDRVSYNEQFF
j_gene: TRBJ1-1; abundance: .; v_gene: TRBV5-1; d_gene: .; CDR3nt: TGCGCCAGCAGCGTCGGGGGGGGCACTGAAGCTTTCTTT; CDR3aa: CASSVGGGTEAFF
j_gene: TRBJ1-5; abundance: .; v_gene: TRBV28; d_gene: .; CDR3nt: TGTGCCAGCACCCCGTCTGGGGGAGGTCAGCCCCAGCATTTT; CDR3aa: CASTPSGGGQPQHF
j_gene: TRBJ2-7; abundance: .; v_gene: TRBV13; d_gene: .; CDR3nt: TGTGCCAGCAGCATCCGGGACACCACCTACGAGCAGTACTTC; CDR3aa: CASSIRDTTYEQYF
j_gene: TRBJ2-7; abundance: .; v_gene: TRBV19; d_gene: .; CDR3nt: TGTGCCAGTAGTATAGGAGGGTTCGGCGAGCAGTACTTC; CDR3aa: CASSIGGFGEQYF
j_gene: TRBJ2-1; abundance: .; v_gene: TRBV7-9; d_gene: TRBD2; CDR3nt: TGTGCCAGCAGCAGCCGGGGTAGCGGGAGGGCACTGGATGAGCAGTTCTTC; CDR3aa: CASSSRGSGRALDEQFF
j_gene: TRBJ2-7; abundance: .; v_gene: TRBV7-3; d_gene: TRBD2; CDR3nt: TGTGCCAGCAGCTTAAGGCGGGAGAAGAACGAGCAGTACTTC; CDR3aa: CASSLRREKNEQYF
j_gene: TRBJ2-7; abundance: .; v_gene: TRBV6-6; d_gene: TRBD2; CDR3nt: TGTGCCAGCAGTTTGACTAGCGGAGCCTACGAGCAGTACTTC; CDR3aa: CASSLTSGAYEQYF
j_gene: TRBJ2-2; abundance: .; v_gene: TRBV19; d_gene: TRBD2; CDR3nt: TGTGCCAGTAGTGCACCGGGGACTAGCGGAGGGGGGACCGGGGAGCTGTTTTTT; CDR3aa: CASSAPGTSGGGTGELFF
j_gene: TRBJ1-6; abundance: .; v_gene: TRBV7-6; d_gene: .; CDR3nt: TGTGCCAGCAGCCCTAAAGGTGACAGCAGAAATTCACCCCTCCACTTT; CDR3aa: CASSPKGDSRNSPLHF
j_gene: TRBJ2-1; abundance: .; v_gene: TRBV7-9; d_gene: TRBD1; CDR3nt: TGTGCCAGCAGCAGGCGGACAGGCAATGAGCAGTTCTTC; CDR3aa: CASSRRTGNEQFF
j_gene: TRBJ2-7; abundance: few; v_gene: TRBV19; d_gene: .; CDR3nt: TGTGCCAGTAGTATGGATACAGAATCCTACGAGCAGTACTTC; CDR3aa: CASSMDTESYEQYF
j_gene: TRBJ2-1; abundance: .; v_gene: TRBV6-1; d_gene: .; CDR3nt: TGTGCCAGCAGTGAAGCGTGGCGGTCCTCCTACAATGAGCAGTTCTTC; CDR3aa: CASSEAWRSSYNEQFF
j_gene: TRBJ2-1; abundance: .; v_gene: TRBV11-2; d_gene: TRBD2; CDR3nt: TGTGCCAGCAGCTACCCTAGCGGGAAGTCGTTTATCTCCTACAATGAGCAGTTCTTC; CDR3aa: CASSYPSGKSFISYNEQFF
j_gene: TRBJ2-2; abundance: once; v_gene: TRBV19; d_gene: .; CDR3nt: TGTGCCAGTAGTATCAGAAGTACGGGCACCGGGGAGCTGTTTTTT; CDR3aa: CASSIRSTGTGELFF
j_gene: TRBJ1-6; abundance: few; v_gene: TRBV5-5; d_gene: .; CDR3nt: TGTGCCAGCAGCTTCGGGGGCGGGAGCTCCTATAATTCACCCCTCCACTTT; CDR3aa: CASSFGGGSSYNSPLHF
j_gene: TRBJ2-7; abundance: few; v_gene: TRBV18; d_gene: .; CDR3nt: TGTGCCAGCTCACCAAACAGGGTAATAGAGCAGTACTTC; CDR3aa: CASSPNRVIEQYF
j_gene: TRBJ2-2; abundance: .; v_gene: TRBV5-1; d_gene: .; CDR3nt: TGCGCCAGCAGCTTGGTCTACACCGGGGAGCTGTTTTTT; CDR3aa: CASSLVYTGELFF
j_gene: TRBJ2-7; abundance: .; v_gene: TRBV18; d_gene: TRBD1; CDR3nt: TGTGCCAGCGCGACCGGGACAGGGGTCAACGAGCAGTACTTC; CDR3aa: CASATGTGVNEQYF
j_gene: TRBJ1-4; abundance: .; v_gene: TRBV30; d_gene: .; CDR3nt: TGTGCCTGGAGTCGGCCTCCAGGCTTTAATGAAAAACTGTTTTTT; CDR3aa: CAWSRPPGFNEKLFF
j_gene: TRBJ2-7; abundance: .; v_gene: TRBV27; d_gene: .; CDR3nt: TGTGCCAGCACCGAGGGGGTAGGGAGCTACGAGCAGTACTTC; CDR3aa: CASTEGVGSYEQYF
j_gene: TRBJ2-7; abundance: .; v_gene: TRBV9; d_gene: TRBD1; CDR3nt: TGTGCCAGCAGCGTAGAATCCCCGGGGAAGGACAGGCCGCACTCCTACGAGCAGTACTTC; CDR3aa: CASSVESPGKDRPHSYEQYF
j_gene: TRBJ2-7; abundance: .; v_gene: TRBV9; d_gene: .; CDR3nt: TGTGCCAGCAGCGTCGGAGGGGAGAGGTACGAGCAGTACTTC; CDR3aa: CASSVGGERYEQYF
j_gene: TRBJ1-4; abundance: .; v_gene: TRBV9; d_gene: .; CDR3nt: TGTGCCAGCAGCGCAGGGGAGAGAGCAACTAATGAAAAACTGTTTTTT; CDR3aa: CASSAGERATNEKLFF
j_gene: TRBJ1-3; abundance: .; v_gene: TRBV5-4; d_gene: .; CDR3nt: TGTGCCAGCAGCAGTTCCGGGACAAACGCTGGAAACACCATATATTTT; CDR3aa: CASSSSGTNAGNTIYF
j_gene: TRBJ1-1; abundance: few; v_gene: TRBV19; d_gene: .; CDR3nt: TGTGCCAGTAGTATAGACAGGGGCACTGAAGCTTTCTTT; CDR3aa: CASSIDRGTEAFF
j_gene: TRBJ1-2; abundance: .; v_gene: TRBV27; d_gene: .; CDR3nt: TGTGCCAGCAGTTTGTCAACCCGGAGTGAGGGCTACACCTTC; CDR3aa: CASSLSTRSEGYTF
j_gene: TRBJ1-1; abundance: few; v_gene: TRBV29-1; d_gene: TRBD1; CDR3nt: TGCAGCGTTGAGGGACAGGGGGCGACTGAAGCTTTCTTT; CDR3aa: CSVEGQGATEAFF
j_gene: TRBJ2-5; abundance: few; v_gene: TRBV18; d_gene: TRBD1; CDR3nt: TGTGCCAGCTCACCTACAGGGGTCCGAGAGACCCAGTACTTC; CDR3aa: CASSPTGVRETQYF
j_gene: TRBJ1-2; abundance: .; v_gene: TRBV7-2; d_gene: .; CDR3nt: TGTGCCAGCAGAGTAGCAGGGTCGTACTATGGCTACACCTTC; CDR3aa: CASRVAGSYYGYTF
j_gene: TRBJ2-7; abundance: .; v_gene: TRBV19; d_gene: .; CDR3nt: TGTGCCAGTAGTACCGCCCCCGGGAGCCTTCCCGAGCAGTACTTC; CDR3aa: CASSTAPGSLPEQYF
j_gene: TRBJ2-1; abundance: .; v_gene: TRBV6-5; d_gene: .; CDR3nt: TGTGCCAGCAGGCCGCAGACGGGGGTTCCCAATGAGCAGTTCTTC; CDR3aa: CASRPQTGVPNEQFF
j_gene: TRBJ1-2; abundance: .; v_gene: TRBV7-9; d_gene: TRBD1; CDR3nt: TGTGCCAGCAGCCCAAGCTCCGGGACAGGGGGCTCTTCTAACTATGGCTACACCTTC; CDR3aa: CASSPSSGTGGSSNYGYTF
j_gene: TRBJ2-6; abundance: few; v_gene: TRBV11-2; d_gene: TRBD1; CDR3nt: TGTGCCAGCAGCTCACCCCAGGGGGTTGGGGCCAACGTCCTGACTTTC; CDR3aa: CASSSPQGVGANVLTF
j_gene: TRBJ1-2; abundance: .; v_gene: TRBV6-5; d_gene: TRBD1; CDR3nt: TGTGCCAGCAGCCGACAGGACGCAGGGGGATATGGCTACACCTTC; CDR3aa: CASSRQDAGGYGYTF
j_gene: TRBJ2-5; abundance: .; v_gene: TRBV11-3; d_gene: TRBD1; CDR3nt: TGTGCCAGCAGCGGGGGGACAGGGGGCCTCGAGACCCAGTACTTC; CDR3aa: CASSGGTGGLETQYF
j_gene: TRBJ2-7; abundance: few; v_gene: TRBV11-2; d_gene: .; CDR3nt: TGTGCCAGCAGCTTGGGGGGGGCCGAGGAGCAGTACTTC; CDR3aa: CASSLGGAEEQYF
j_gene: TRBJ2-4; abundance: .; v_gene: TRBV19; d_gene: TRBD1; CDR3nt: TGTGCCAGTAGCCGCGACAGGGGTAGGGTCGTCGCCAAAAACATTCAGTACTTC; CDR3aa: CASSRDRGRVVAKNIQYF
j_gene: TRBJ2-3; abundance: .; v_gene: TRBV6-6; d_gene: .; CDR3nt: TGTGCCAGCAGTGTGAGTAGAGGGGGTCTCACAGATACGCAGTATTTT; CDR3aa: CASSVSRGGLTDTQYF
j_gene: TRBJ2-5; abundance: .; v_gene: TRBV6-1; d_gene: TRBD1; CDR3nt: TGTGCCAGCGGCAGGGGGCGCGAAGAGACCCAGTACTTC; CDR3aa: CASGRGREETQYF
j_gene: TRBJ2-1; abundance: .; v_gene: TRBV9; d_gene: TRBD1; CDR3nt: TGTGCCAGCAGCGTCCGGGACAGTCTATACAATGAGCAGTTCTTC; CDR3aa: CASSVRDSLYNEQFF
j_gene: TRBJ2-2; abundance: few; v_gene: TRBV19; d_gene: .; CDR3nt: TGTGCCAGTACCACAGGGGGGGCCGGGGAGCTGTTTTTT; CDR3aa: CASTTGGAGELFF
j_gene: TRBJ2-5; abundance: .; v_gene: TRBV5-1; d_gene: TRBD2; CDR3nt: TGCGCCAGCAGCTACTCTAGCGGGAAAGAGACCCAGTACTTC; CDR3aa: CASSYSSGKETQYF
j_gene: TRBJ2-2; abundance: .; v_gene: TRBV7-2; d_gene: .; CDR3nt: TGTGCCAGCCTCCCAGGAGGGAAGAACACCGGGGAGCTGTTTTTT; CDR3aa: CASLPGGKNTGELFF
j_gene: TRBJ1-2; abundance: .; v_gene: TRBV14; d_gene: .; CDR3nt: TGTGCCAGCAGCCACGACAGCTACTATGGCTACACCTTC; CDR3aa: CASSHDSYYGYTF
j_gene: TRBJ1-2; abundance: .; v_gene: TRBV5-4; d_gene: .; CDR3nt: TGTGCCAGCAGCGTTGACACCTTAACTTATGGCTACACCTTC; CDR3aa: CASSVDTLTYGYTF